This T cell receptor beta chain was obtained from a study of T cells in Graves' hyperthyroidism and ophthalmopathy. The ends lost 4 bases at V and 3 bases at J; junction bases unmatched: 1. Germline V CDR1 and CDR2: MNHEY, SMNVEV (reference sequence). The CDR3 totals 13 residues. Findings and caveats of the study: Ophthalmopathy, as predicted by the model, came a median 6.5 months after the prediction.

Amplified TCR beta CDR3 regions derived from RNA transcripts. When the TCR CDR3 underwent first-round RT-PCR, the HTBI primer set was used. Using its own MiXCR run on the multiplex PCR reads, TCRdb lists one record per CDR3 protein. The data hold approximately 710,000 distinct CDR3 sequences, with about 18% observed a single time. This clonotype was counted many times. Its target is not known. Researchers defined stable Graves' hyperthyroidism as no ophthalmopathy progression within 18 months. PBMCs were obtained from approximately 10 ml fresh peripheral blood. The sample taken for sequencing was blood. The sequence derives from a man in his fifties or sixties with Graves' hyperthyroidism. The chain is built from TRBV27 and TRBJ2-3, with 7 positions matching TRBD2. This chain's CDR3 is CASSWGGTDTQYF. DNA for the CDR3: TGTGCCAGCAGTTGGGGGGGGACAGATACGCAGTATTTT.